This T cell receptor (beta chain) was recorded in a study of shared clonotypes between healthy human individuals. Overall study findings and caveats: Approximately 4.5% was the fraction of naive CD4 clonotypes found shared across several donors. Since donors were few, the genetic and exposure-history diversity represented was limited. Larger estimated richness was generally recorded for naive subsets relative to memory subsets.

Per the original methods: ImmunoSEQ output held junction-only sequences without quality scores, so filtering differed. The repertoire was sequenced with immunoSEQ multiplex PCR; TCRdb's copy has only in-frame clones and lacks some. V, J and clone size are taken as reported in that table, and D and trimming were inferred from the DNA itself. In the table there are 1.5 million to 2.5 million clones, over 85% of which are singletons. The CDR3 runs to 12 residues. Germline V lookup: CDR1 MNHEY, CDR2 SMNVEV (reference sequence). J was trimmed by 10 bases and V by 5 bases; bases with no gene match: 5. Terminally differentiated effector memory CD45RA+ cells were excluded from the naive CD8 cells, which were CD45RO-negative and positively selected for CCR7. Comments on this clone: Its antigen is not identified.

The sample comprised naive CD8+ T cells sorted from blood. The chain couples TRBV27 to TRBJ1-1, with TRBD1 matching 9 bases. This TCR derives from a man aged 18 to 29 in good health. In nucleotides, the CDR3 is TGTGCCAGCAGTACAGGGGGCGAGGGAGCTTTCTTT. Translating it yields CASSTGGEGAFF.